This T cell receptor (beta chain) was captured in a study of blood T cell repertoires in COVID-19. Study summary: The United States, Italy and Spain were the sources of the acute and convalescent COVID-19 samples. T cells, B-cell-depleted T cells, or PBMCs provided the cDNA or gDNA that served as material.

Original processing notes: Amplifying reference gene primers gave estimates of nucleated cell counts. Generated by immunoSEQ multiplex PCR, the TCRdb table keeps only in-frame clones and is missing some. V and J calls and clone size come straight from that table; D and trimming were deduced from the DNA. This table holds about 430,000 clones, nearly 90% found once. V trimming: 6 bases; J trimming: 3 bases; junction bases outside the gene matches: 4. Germline V lookup: CDR1 WNHNN, CDR2 SYGVQD (reference sequence). This CDR3 contains 13 residues. A COVID-19 case was met by exposed participants within 2 weeks before study entry.

Sequenced material: PBMCs or T cells enriched from blood (not recorded which). The chain carries TRBV10-1 and TRBJ2-5; TRBD1 matches at 7 bases. The clonotype comes from a woman aged 18 to 35 who had been exposed to COVID-19. The CDR3 protein is CASRGTAEETQYF. The CDR3 bases are TGCGCCAGCAGGGGGACAGCTGAAGAGACCCAGTACTTC.